Each of the 13 T cell receptor beta chains below was sequenced from the same sample in a study of Graves' ophthalmopathy and Graves' hyperthyroidism. Researchers took RNA transcripts and amplified TCR beta CDR3 regions from them. An opening RT-PCR round employed HTBI primers and preceded a second-round multiplex PCR. A single record per CDR3 protein comes from TCRdb applying MiXCR to the multiplex PCR reads. The sample includes 450,000 to 600,000 distinct CDR3 sequences, 35% to 45% of them seen just once. Input material: peripheral blood or thyroid tissue (not recorded which). The receptors come from an adult man with Graves' hyperthyroidism.

This chain links TRBV7-8 with TRBJ2-3; TRBD2 matches 9 bases. Germline CDR1 is SGHVS and CDR2 is FQNEAQ. The J segment lost 1 base and the V segment lost 10 bases, leaving 9 bases of the junction unmatched. The CDR3 has 15 residues. The DNA of the CDR3 is TGTGCCACCCAAAGCGGGAGGATCGGCACAGATACGCAGTATTTT. It encodes CATQSGRIGTDTQYF.

The V and J genes are TRBV28 and TRBJ2-7; no clear D. Trimming left V 6 bases short and J 0 bases short, with 6 bases between. CDR1 is MDHEN and CDR2 is SYDVKM in the germline V gene. This CDR3 region has 12 residues. The chain's CDR3 is CASRFHSYEQYF. Here the CDR3 DNA reads TGTGCCAGCAGGTTCCACTCCTACGAGCAGTACTTC.

V usage is TRBV29-1 and J usage is TRBJ2-7; the D gene is possibly TRBD1 (6 bases). The germline V gene has CDR1 SQVTM and CDR2 ANQGSEA. This CDR3 region has 11 residues. The V and J ends lost 8 bases and 5 bases respectively, with 13 bases between them. The CDR3, as DNA: TGCAGCTTAGCAGGGGCCAACGAGCAGTACTTC. This gives the protein CSLAGANEQYF.

The chain is built from TRBV20-1 and TRBJ2-5, with D possibly being TRBD1 or TRBD2 (5 bases each). V gave up 3 bases and J gave up 4 bases, with 15 bases separating them. The germline V gene encodes CDR1 DFQATT and CDR2 SNEGSKA (reference sequence). The CDR3 totals 14 residues. The CDR3: CSASSGQTLETQYF. The CDR3 DNA reads as TGCAGTGCTAGCTCGGGGCAGACCTTAGAGACCCAGTACTTC.

To note about this clonotype: A much more abundant neighbour one base away suggests this may be a read error. The chain has TRBV11-2 and TRBJ1-6; TRBD1 is a possible D gene (5 bases). This CDR3 comprises 16 residues. Germline V CDR1 and CDR2: SGHAT, FQNNGV. The chain's CDR3 is CAGSLRRQNYNSPLHF. The CDR3 region has the DNA TGTGCCGGCAGCTTACGGAGACAGAACTATAATTCACCCCTCCACTTT.

This clonotype was seen at least ten times. This sequence joins TRBV19 and TRBJ2-7, with D maybe TRBD2 (5 bases). Trimming cost V 1 base and J 2 bases, with 12 bases left between them. CDR3 length: 15 residues. Germline loops: CDR1 LNHDA, CDR2 SQIVND (reference sequence). The chain's CDR3 is CASSIGGLSAYEQYF. The CDR3 bases are TGTGCCAGTAGTATAGGAGGGTTAAGTGCCTACGAGCAGTACTTC.

This sequence joins TRBV29-1 and TRBJ1-3; D not certain. Germline values: CDR1 SQVTM, CDR2 ANQGSEA. The CDR3 runs to 10 residues. The V gene lost 1 base and the J gene lost 5 bases, with 0 bases spanning the gap. As DNA, the CDR3 is TGCAGCGTTGAAGGAAACACCATATATTTT. It translates to CSVEGNTIYF.

The chain is built from TRBV14 and TRBJ2-3; 11 bases are shared with TRBD2. Germline CDR1 and CDR2: SGHDN and FVKESK. This CDR3 comprises 18 residues. Trimming removed 2 bases from V and 3 bases from J; junction bases left unmatched: 10. The CDR3 region is CASSQLVTSGTTTDTQYF. In DNA form, the CDR3 reads TGTGCCAGCAGCCAACTAGTGACTAGCGGGACTACGACAGATACGCAGTATTTT.

This clonotype was recorded at least ten times. The CDR3 reads CASSQENRAYGYTF. The DNA for the CDR3 is TGCGCCAGCAGCCAAGAAAACAGGGCTTATGGCTACACCTTC. The chain has TRBV4-1 and TRBJ1-2, with D perhaps TRBD1 (6 bases). Germline assignment: CDR1 MGHRA and CDR2 YSYEKL. The CDR3 spans 14 residues. Trimming shortened V by 0 bases and J by 5 bases, and 10 bases separated the two germline ends.

This rearrangement joins TRBV9 to TRBJ2-2; the D is unclear. V lost 0 bases, J lost 7 bases, and 10 bases lay in between. The V gene's germline CDR1 is SGDLS and CDR2 YYNGEE. This CDR3 comprises 14 residues. The CDR3 sequence: CASSVGLHGGELFF. CDR3 DNA sequence: TGTGCCAGCAGCGTAGGGTTACATGGCGGGGAGCTGTTTTTT.

The chain recombines TRBV5-6 with TRBJ1-1; D is possibly TRBD1 (5 bases). V lost 3 bases to trimming and J lost 5 bases, with 11 bases between them. The CDR3 spans 13 residues. From germline, CDR1 is SGHDT and CDR2 YYEEEE. CDR3 sequence reads: CASSWRGGTEAFF. The CDR3 nucleotides read TGTGCCAGCAGCTGGAGGGGCGGTACTGAAGCTTTCTTT.

V and J are TRBV29-1 and TRBJ2-7; 7 nucleotides line up with TRBD1. The J segment lost 3 bases and the V segment lost 7 bases, leaving 6 bases of the junction unmatched. Germline V gene data show CDR1 as SQVTM and CDR2 as ANQGSEA. The CDR3 covers 12 residues. CDR3 sequence (DNA): TGCAGCGGATCCGGGACAGACTACGAGCAGTACTTC. Encoded protein: CSGSGTDYEQYF.

J is TRBJ2-5 and V is TRBV29-1, with D perhaps assigned TRBD1 or TRBD2 (5 bases each). Germline V gives CDR1 SQVTM, CDR2 ANQGSEA. The ends were cut back, 0 bases at V and 5 bases at J, with 10 bases in the middle. This CDR3 spans 13 amino acids. This CDR3 is CSVEEGEMETQYF. CDR3 bases: TGCAGCGTTGAAGAGGGGGAAATGGAGACCCAGTACTTC.